This T cell receptor (beta chain) was retrieved from a study of blood T cell repertoires in COVID-19. Original handling: Amplification of reference gene primers was used by the study to estimate nucleated cell counts. Produced via immunoSEQ multiplex PCR; TCRdb's table is partial and in-frame only. V and J calls and clone size follow that table, whereas D and trimming were derived from the DNA. The sample includes about 200,000 clones, around 90% seen only once; the top ten take 6.5% to 9.5%. Between the trimmed V and J ends, which lost 7 bases and 7 bases, there was a span of 10 bases. The CDR3 consists of 12 residues. Germline CDR1 MNHEY, CDR2 SVGAGI. The recovered donors of Cohort 3 showed two negative PCRs, clearance, or symptom resolution.

This clonotype originated in a woman between 18 and 29 years old who had recovered from COVID-19. The rearrangement uses TRBV6-5 and TRBJ2-2, with a possible D match to TRBD2 (5 bases). The sequenced material came from PBMCs or T cells enriched from blood (not recorded which). The CDR3 reads CASIARDGELFF. In DNA, the CDR3 is TGTGCCAGCATCGCCCGGGACGGGGAGCTGTTTTTT.